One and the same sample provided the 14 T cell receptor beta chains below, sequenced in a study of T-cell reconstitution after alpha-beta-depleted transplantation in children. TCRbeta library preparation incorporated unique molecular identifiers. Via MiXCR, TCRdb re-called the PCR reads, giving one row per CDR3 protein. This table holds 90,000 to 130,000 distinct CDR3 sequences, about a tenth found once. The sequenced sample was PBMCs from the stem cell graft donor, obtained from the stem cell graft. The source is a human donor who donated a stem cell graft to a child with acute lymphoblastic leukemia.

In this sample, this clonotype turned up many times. This CDR3 is CASRLRGDRNYEQYF. CDR3 bases: TGCGCCAGCAGACTCCGGGGGGATCGGAACTACGAGCAGTACTTC. The chain joins TRBV10-2 to TRBJ2-7; 7 bases line up with TRBD2. Germline V lookup: CDR1 WSHSY, CDR2 SAAADI. The CDR3 spans 15 residues. After removal of 6 bases from V and 3 bases from J, the junction contained 11 bases not matched to a gene.

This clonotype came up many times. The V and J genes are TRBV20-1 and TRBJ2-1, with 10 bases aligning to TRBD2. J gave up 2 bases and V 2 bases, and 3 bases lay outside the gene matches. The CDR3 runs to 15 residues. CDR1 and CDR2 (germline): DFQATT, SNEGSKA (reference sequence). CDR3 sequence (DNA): TGCAGTGCTAGACCCCTAGCGGGGGCCTACAATGAGCAGTTCTTC. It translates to CSARPLAGAYNEQFF.

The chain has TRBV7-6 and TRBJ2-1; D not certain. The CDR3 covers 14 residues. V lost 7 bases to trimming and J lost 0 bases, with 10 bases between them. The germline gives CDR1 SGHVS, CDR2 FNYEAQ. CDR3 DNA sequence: TGTGCCAGCACCCGAACTCCCTCCTACAATGAGCAGTTCTTC. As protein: CASTRTPSYNEQFF.

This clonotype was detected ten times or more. In DNA form, the CDR3 reads TGCGCCAGCGGACAGGGGGTGAGTCAGCCCCAGCATTTT. It encodes CASGQGVSQPQHF. This rearrangement joins TRBV4-3 to TRBJ1-5, with 10 positions matching TRBD1. Germline trimming cut 8 bases from V and 6 bases from J; bases unmatched to any gene: 4. Germline values: CDR1 LGHNA, CDR2 YSLEER. CDR3 length: 13 residues.

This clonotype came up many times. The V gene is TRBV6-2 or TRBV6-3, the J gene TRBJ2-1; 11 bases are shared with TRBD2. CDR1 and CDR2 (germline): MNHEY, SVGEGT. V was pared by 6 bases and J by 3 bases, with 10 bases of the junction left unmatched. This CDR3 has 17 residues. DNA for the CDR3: TGTGCCAGCAGCCCAACACCCCTAGCGGGGGGCTACAATGAGCAGTTCTTC. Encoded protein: CASSPTPLAGGYNEQFF.

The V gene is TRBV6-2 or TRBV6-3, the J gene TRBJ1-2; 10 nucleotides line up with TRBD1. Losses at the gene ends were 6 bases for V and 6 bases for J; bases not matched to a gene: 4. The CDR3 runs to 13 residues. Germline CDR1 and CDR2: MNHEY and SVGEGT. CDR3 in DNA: TGTGCCAGCAGCTCGACAGGGGGCGATGGCTACACCTTC. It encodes CASSSTGGDGYTF.

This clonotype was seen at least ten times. The CDR3: CASSGPIGELFF. The CDR3, as DNA: TGTGCCAGCAGCGGACCTATTGGGGAGCTGTTTTTT. The genes are TRBV4-2 and TRBJ2-2; D gene unclear. Per germline, CDR1 LGHNA and CDR2 YNFKEQ. V dropped 5 bases and J dropped 8 bases, with 9 bases sitting between them. CDR3 size: 12 residues.

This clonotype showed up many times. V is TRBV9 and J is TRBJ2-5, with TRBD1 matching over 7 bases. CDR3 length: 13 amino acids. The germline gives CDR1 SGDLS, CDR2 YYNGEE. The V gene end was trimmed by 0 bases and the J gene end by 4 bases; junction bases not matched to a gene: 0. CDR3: CASSVGQGETQYF. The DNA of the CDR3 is TGTGCCAGCAGCGTAGGACAGGGAGAGACCCAGTACTTC.

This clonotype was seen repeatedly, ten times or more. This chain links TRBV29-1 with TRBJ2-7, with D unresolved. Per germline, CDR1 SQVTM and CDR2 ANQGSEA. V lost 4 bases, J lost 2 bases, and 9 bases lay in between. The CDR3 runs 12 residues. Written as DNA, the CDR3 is TGCAGCGTTGTTCACCCTACCTACGAGCAGTACTTC. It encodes CSVVHPTYEQYF.

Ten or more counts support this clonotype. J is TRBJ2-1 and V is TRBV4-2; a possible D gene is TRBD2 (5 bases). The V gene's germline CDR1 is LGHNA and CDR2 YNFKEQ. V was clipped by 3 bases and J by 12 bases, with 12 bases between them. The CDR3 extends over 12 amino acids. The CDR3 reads CASSHSEGGQFF. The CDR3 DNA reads TGTGCCAGCAGCCACTCAGAGGGTGGGCAGTTCTTC.

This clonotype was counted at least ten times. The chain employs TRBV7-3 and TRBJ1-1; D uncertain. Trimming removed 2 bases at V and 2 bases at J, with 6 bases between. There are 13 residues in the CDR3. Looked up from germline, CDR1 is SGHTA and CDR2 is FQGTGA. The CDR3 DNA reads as TGTGCCAGCAGCTTAGGAGCTAACACTGAAGCTTTCTTT. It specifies CASSLGANTEAFF.

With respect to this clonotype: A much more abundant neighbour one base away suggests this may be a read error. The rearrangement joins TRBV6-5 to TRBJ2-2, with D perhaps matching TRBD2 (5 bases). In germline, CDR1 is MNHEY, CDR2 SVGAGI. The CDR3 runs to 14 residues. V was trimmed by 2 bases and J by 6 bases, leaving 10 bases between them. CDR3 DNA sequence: TGTGCCAGCAGTTACCCCGGGGTCCCCGGGGAGCTGTTTTTT. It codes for CASSYPGVPGELFF.

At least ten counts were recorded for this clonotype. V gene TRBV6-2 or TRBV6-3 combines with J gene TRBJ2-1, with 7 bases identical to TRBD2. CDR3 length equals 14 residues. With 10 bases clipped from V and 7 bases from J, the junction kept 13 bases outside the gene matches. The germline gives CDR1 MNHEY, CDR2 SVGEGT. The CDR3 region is CATLSPGGRNEQFF. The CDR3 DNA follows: TGTGCCACCCTCAGTCCCGGGGGGAGGAATGAGCAGTTCTTC.

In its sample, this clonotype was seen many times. The CDR3 region has the DNA TGCAGTGCTAGAGATCCCGGGCGTCGCACAGATACGCAGTATTTT. This gives the protein CSARDPGRRTDTQYF. The rearrangement joins TRBV20-1 to TRBJ2-3; D not resolved. This CDR3 is built from 15 residues. Trimming pared 0 bases from V and 1 base from J, leaving 11 bases between. Germline V gene sequence: CDR1 DFQATT, CDR2 SNEGSKA (reference sequence).